The TCR beta chain under discussion was sequenced for a study of response to subunit inactivated influenza vaccine. A single record per CDR3 protein comes from TCRdb applying MiXCR to the RT-PCR reads. Of a few hundred thousand distinct CDR3 sequences in the sample, about 10% were seen once. This CDR3 has 15 amino acids. Looked up from germline, CDR1 is DFQATT and CDR2 is SNEGSKA (reference sequence). V was cut by 3 bases and J by 0 bases, with 11 bases left in between. The same specimen was also included in a second study, on T cells expressing NK-cell markers. As reported in that work: It was by 5'RACE template switching with UMIs that TCR beta cDNA was made. In a few donors, these clonotypes also led the CD3+CD56-NKG2C+ fraction.

The sequences come from PBMCs from blood, collected on the day of vaccination. The V and J genes are TRBV20-1 and TRBJ2-2; D gene uncertain. This sequence was found in a man over 45 who received an inactivated influenza vaccine. The CDR3 region is CSARDVGSNTGELFF. The DNA of the CDR3 is TGCAGTGCTAGGGATGTAGGGTCGAACACCGGGGAGCTGTTTTTT.